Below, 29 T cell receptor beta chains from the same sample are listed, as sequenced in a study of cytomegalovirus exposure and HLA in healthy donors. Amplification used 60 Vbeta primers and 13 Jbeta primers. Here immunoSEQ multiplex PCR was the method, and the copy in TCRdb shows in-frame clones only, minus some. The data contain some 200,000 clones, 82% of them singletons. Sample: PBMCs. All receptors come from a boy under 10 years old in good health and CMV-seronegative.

CDR3 coding DNA: TGTGCCAGCAGCTTTGGTTCCGGGTCACTCACCTACGAGCAGTACTTC. It is translated as CASSFGSGSLTYEQYF. J is TRBJ2-7 and V is TRBV7-9; D not certain. There are 16 residues in the CDR3. Per germline, CDR1 SEHNR and CDR2 FQNEAQ (reference sequence). Trimming removed 3 bases at V and 2 bases at J, with 17 bases between. Together with reference TRBV7-9 and TRBJ2-7, the CDR3 gives the full variable domain: DTGVSQNPRHKITKRGQNVTFRCDPISEHNRLYWYRQTLGQGPEFLTYFQNEAQLEKSRLLSDRFSAERPKGSFSTLEIQRTEQGDSAMYLCASSFGSGSLTYEQYFGPGTRLTVT.

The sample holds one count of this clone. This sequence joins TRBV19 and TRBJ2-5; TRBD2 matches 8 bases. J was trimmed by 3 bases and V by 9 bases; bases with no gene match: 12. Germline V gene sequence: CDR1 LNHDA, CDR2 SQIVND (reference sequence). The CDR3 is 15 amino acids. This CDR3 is CASAPAGTRKETQYF. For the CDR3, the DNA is TGTGCCAGCGCCCCCGCGGGGACTAGGAAAGAGACCCAGTACTTC.

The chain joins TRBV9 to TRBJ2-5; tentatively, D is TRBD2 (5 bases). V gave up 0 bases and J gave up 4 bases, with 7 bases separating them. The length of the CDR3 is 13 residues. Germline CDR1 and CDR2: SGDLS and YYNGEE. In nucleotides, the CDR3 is TGTGCCAGCAGCGTAGACAGCGGAGAGACCCAGTACTTC. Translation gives CASSVDSGETQYF.

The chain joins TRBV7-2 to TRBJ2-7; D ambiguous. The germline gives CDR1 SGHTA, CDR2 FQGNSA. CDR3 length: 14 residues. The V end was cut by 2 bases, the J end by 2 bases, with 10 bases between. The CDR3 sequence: CASSLQASTYEQYF. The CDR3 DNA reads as TGTGCCAGCAGCTTACAAGCGTCCACCTACGAGCAGTACTTC.

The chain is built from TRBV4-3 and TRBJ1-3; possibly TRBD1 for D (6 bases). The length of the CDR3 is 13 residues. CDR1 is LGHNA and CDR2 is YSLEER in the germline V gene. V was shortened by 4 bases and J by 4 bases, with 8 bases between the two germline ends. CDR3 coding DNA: TGCGCCAGCAGCCCGCAGGGGGGAAACACCATATATTTT. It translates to CASSPQGGNTIYF.

For the CDR3, the DNA is TGTGCCAGCAGCTTAGGCGAGGCCGGGGAGCTGTTTTTT. As protein: CASSLGEAGELFF. J is TRBJ2-2 and V is TRBV7-8; D remains ambiguous. V lost 1 base, J lost 6 bases, and 6 bases lay in between. The CDR3 length is 13 residues. Germline values: CDR1 SGHVS, CDR2 FQNEAQ.

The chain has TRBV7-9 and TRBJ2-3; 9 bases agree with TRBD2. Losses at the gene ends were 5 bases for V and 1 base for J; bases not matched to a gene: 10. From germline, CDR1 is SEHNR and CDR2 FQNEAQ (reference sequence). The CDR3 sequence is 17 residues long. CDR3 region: CASSLTPSGAGTDTQYF. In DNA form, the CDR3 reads TGTGCCAGCAGCCTCACCCCTAGCGGGGCGGGCACAGATACGCAGTATTTT.

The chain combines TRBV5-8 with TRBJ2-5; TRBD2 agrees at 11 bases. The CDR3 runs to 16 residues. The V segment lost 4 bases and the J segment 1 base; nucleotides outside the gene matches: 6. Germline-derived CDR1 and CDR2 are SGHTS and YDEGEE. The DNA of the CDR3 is TGTGCCAGCAGCCTCACGACTAGCGGGGTCCAAGAGACCCAGTACTTC. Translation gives CASSLTTSGVQETQYF.

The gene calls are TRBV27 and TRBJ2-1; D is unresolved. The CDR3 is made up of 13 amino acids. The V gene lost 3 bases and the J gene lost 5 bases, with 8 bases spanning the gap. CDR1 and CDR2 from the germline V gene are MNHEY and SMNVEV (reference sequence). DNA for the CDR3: TGTGCCAGCAGTTTCACTCAGGACAATGAGCAGTTCTTC. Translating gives CASSFTQDNEQFF.

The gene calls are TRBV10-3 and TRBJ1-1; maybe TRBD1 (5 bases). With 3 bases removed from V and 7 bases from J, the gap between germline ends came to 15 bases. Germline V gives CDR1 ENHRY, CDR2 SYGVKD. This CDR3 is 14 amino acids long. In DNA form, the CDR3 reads TGTGCCATCAGTGAATGGGCAGGGAGGGGTGAAGCTTTCTTT. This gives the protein CAISEWAGRGEAFF.

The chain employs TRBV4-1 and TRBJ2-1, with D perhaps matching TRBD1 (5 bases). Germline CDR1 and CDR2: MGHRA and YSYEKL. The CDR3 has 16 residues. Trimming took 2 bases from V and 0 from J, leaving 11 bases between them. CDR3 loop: CASSQLQASSYNEQFF. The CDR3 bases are TGCGCCAGCAGCCAATTACAGGCAAGCTCCTACAATGAGCAGTTCTTC.

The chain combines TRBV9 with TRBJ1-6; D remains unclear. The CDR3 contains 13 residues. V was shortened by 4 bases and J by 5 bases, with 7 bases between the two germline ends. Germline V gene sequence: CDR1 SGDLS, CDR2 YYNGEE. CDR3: CASSRGNNSPLHF. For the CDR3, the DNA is TGTGCCAGCAGCAGAGGGAATAATTCACCCCTCCACTTT.

The CDR3 region is CASSLIELNSPLHF. The DNA for the CDR3 is TGTGCCAGCAGCTTAATAGAGCTAAATTCACCCCTCCACTTT. The rearrangement links TRBV7-2 to TRBJ1-6; D remains ambiguous. CDR1 is SGHTA, CDR2 FQGNSA, per germline. The V gene lost 2 bases and the J gene lost 7 bases, with 9 bases spanning the gap. This CDR3 contains 14 residues. Together with reference TRBV7-2 and TRBJ1-6, the CDR3 gives the full variable domain: GAGVSQSPSNKVTEKGKDVELRCDPISGHTALYWYRQSLGQGLEFLIYFQGNSAPDKSGLPSDRFSAERTGGSVSTLTIQRTQQEDSAVYLCASSLIELNSPLHFGNGTRLTVT.

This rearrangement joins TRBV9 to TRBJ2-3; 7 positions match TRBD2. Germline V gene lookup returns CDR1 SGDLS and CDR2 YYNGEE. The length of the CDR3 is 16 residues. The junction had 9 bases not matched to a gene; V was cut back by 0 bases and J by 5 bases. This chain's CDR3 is CASSVGQRGDKDTQYF. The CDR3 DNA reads TGTGCCAGCAGCGTAGGTCAACGGGGGGATAAAGATACGCAGTATTTT.

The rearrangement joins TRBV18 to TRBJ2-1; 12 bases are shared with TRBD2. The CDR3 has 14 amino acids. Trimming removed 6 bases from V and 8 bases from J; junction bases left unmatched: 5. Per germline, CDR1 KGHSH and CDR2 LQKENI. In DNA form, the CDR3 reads TGTGCCAGCTCCACTAGCGGGGGGAGCGATGAGCAGTTCTTC. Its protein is CASSTSGGSDEQFF.

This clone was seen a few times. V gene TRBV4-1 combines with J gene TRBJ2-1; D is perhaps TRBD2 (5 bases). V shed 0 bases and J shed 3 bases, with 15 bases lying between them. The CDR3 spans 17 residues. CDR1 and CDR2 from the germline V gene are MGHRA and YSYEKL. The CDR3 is CASSQEEDWVNYNEQFF. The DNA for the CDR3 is TGCGCCAGCAGCCAAGAGGAGGACTGGGTTAACTACAATGAGCAGTTCTTC.

The CDR3 here is CASSLVARGTGAFYGYTF. Written as DNA, the CDR3 is TGTGCCAGCAGCTTAGTGGCTCGAGGGACAGGGGCCTTCTATGGCTACACCTTC. V and J are TRBV13 and TRBJ1-2; 10 bases match TRBD1. Germline loops: CDR1 PRHDT, CDR2 FYEKMQ (reference sequence). The CDR3 consists of 18 residues. V shed 1 base, J shed 4 bases, and the junction held 12 bases outside the gene matches.

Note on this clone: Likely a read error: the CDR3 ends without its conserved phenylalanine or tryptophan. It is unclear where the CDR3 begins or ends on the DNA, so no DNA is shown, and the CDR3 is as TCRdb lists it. Here the CDR3 reads CATRGSEDV. The chain joins TRBV2 to TRBJ1-1. The CDR3 is 9 amino acids in total, end residues counted. Germline loops: CDR1 SNHLY, CDR2 FYNNEI.

The CDR3 DNA reads TGTGCCAGCAGTTACGGGGGAGGCAATCAGCCCCAGCATTTT. Translating gives CASSYGGGNQPQHF. The chain is built from TRBV7-9 and TRBJ1-5, with a possible D match to TRBD1 (5 bases). The V and J ends lost 6 bases and 2 bases respectively, with 11 bases between them. CDR3 length equals 14 residues. Germline V gene sequence: CDR1 SEHNR, CDR2 FQNEAQ (reference sequence).

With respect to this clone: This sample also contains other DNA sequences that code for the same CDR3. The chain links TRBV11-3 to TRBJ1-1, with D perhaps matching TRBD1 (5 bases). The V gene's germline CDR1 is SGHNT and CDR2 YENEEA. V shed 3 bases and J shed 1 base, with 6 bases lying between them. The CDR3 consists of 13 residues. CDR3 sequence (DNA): TGTGCCAGCAGCTTGCAGGGGAACACTGAAGCTTTCTTT. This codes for CASSLQGNTEAFF.

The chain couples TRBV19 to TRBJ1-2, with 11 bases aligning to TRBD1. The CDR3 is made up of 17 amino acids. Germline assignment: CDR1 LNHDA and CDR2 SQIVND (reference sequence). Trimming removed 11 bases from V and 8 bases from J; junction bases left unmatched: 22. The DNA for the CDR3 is TGTGCCTGCCTGAGTTGGACAGGGGGCGTAAGAGGTTTCGGCTACACCTTC. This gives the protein CACLSWTGGVRGFGYTF. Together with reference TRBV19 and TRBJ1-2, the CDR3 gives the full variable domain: DGGITQSPKYLFRKEGQNVTLSCEQNLNHDAMYWYRQDPGQGLRLIYYSQIVNDFQKGDIAEGYSVSREKKESFPLTVTSAQKNPTAFYLCACLSWTGGVRGFGYTFGSGTRLTVV.

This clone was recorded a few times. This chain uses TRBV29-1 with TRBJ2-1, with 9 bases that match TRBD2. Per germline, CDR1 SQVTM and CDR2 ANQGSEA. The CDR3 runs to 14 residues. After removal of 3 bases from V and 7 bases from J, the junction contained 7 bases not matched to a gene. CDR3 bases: TGCAGCGTTGATCGGCTAGCGGGAATGAATGAGCAGTTCTTC. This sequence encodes CSVDRLAGMNEQFF.

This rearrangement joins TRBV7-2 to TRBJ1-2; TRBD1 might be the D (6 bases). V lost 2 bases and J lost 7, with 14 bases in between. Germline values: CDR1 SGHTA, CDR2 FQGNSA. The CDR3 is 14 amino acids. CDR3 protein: CASSLIPGAGGYTF. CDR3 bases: TGTGCCAGCAGCTTAATCCCAGGGGCGGGTGGCTACACCTTC.

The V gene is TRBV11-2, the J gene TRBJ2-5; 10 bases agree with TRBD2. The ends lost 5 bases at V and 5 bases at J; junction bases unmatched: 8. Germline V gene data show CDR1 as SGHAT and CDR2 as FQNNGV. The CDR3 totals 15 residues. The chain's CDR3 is CASSPLAGAGETQYF. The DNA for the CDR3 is TGTGCCAGCAGCCCTCTAGCGGGGGCCGGGGAGACCCAGTACTTC.

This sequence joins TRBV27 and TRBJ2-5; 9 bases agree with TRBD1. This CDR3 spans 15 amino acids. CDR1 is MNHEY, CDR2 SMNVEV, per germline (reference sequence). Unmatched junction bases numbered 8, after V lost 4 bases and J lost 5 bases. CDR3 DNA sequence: TGTGCCAGCAGTTACCGGACAGGGGCGGGGGAGACCCAGTACTTC. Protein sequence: CASSYRTGAGETQYF.

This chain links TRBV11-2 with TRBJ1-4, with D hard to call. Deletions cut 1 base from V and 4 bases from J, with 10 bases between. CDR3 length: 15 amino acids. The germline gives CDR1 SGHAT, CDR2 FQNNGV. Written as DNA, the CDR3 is TGTGCCAGCAGCTTAGGGGAGATGGGTAATGAAAAACTGTTTTTT. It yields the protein CASSLGEMGNEKLFF.

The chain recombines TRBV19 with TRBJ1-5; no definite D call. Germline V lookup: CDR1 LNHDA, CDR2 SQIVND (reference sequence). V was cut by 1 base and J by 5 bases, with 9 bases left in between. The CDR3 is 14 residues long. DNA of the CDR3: TGTGCCAGTAGTATAGGAGGGAATTATCAGCCCCAGCATTTT. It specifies CASSIGGNYQPQHF.

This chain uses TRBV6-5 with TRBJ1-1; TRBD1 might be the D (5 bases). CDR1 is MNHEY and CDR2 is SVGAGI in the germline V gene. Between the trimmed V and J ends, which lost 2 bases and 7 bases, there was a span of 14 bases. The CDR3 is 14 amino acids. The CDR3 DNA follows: TGTGCCAGCAGTTACGTCGGTGGGGGAGGTGAAGCTTTCTTT. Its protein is CASSYVGGGGEAFF.

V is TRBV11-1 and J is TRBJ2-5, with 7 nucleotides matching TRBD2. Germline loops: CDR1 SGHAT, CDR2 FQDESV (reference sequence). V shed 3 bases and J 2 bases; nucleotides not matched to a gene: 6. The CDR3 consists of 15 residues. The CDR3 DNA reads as TGTGCCAGCAGCTTGATCGGGGGGAGGCAAGAGACCCAGTACTTC. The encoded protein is CASSLIGGRQETQYF.